This TCR beta chain appears in the sequencing data of a study of shared clonotypes between healthy human individuals. Naive CD8 cells lacked CD45RO and underwent positive selection for CCR7, leaving out terminally differentiated effector memory CD45RA+ cells. Recent vaccinations or acute infections were absent in the healthy HIV-negative adult donors. The germline CDR1 and CDR2 sequences are SQVTM and ANQGSEA. Trimming pared 7 bases from V and 2 bases from J, leaving 12 bases between. This CDR3 is built from 13 residues. Authors' methods: Junction-only sequences without quality scores came from ImmunoSEQ, so filtering differed. TCRdb keeps only in-frame clones here, not all; method: immunoSEQ multiplex PCR. V, J and clone size reflect that table, while D and trimming were determined from the DNA. The sample consists of roughly 2,000,000 clones, approximately 94% of them appearing once.

What was sequenced was naive CD8+ T cells sorted from blood. The V gene is TRBV29-1, the J gene TRBJ2-1; D remains unclear. The TCR originated in a man younger than 35 in good health. CDR3 protein: CSAVQATYNEQFF. DNA for the CDR3: TGCAGCGCTGTCCAGGCGACCTACAATGAGCAGTTCTTC.